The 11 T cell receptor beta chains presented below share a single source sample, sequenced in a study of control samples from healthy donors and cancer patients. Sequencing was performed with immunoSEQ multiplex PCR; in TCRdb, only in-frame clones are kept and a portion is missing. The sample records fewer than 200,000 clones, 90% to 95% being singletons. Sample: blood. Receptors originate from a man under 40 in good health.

The CDR3: CASSYSTRNSYEQYF. The CDR3, as DNA: TGTGCCAGCAGTTACTCGACCCGGAACTCCTACGAGCAGTACTTC. J is TRBJ2-7 and V is TRBV6-5; no firm D call. Germline values: CDR1 MNHEY, CDR2 SVGAGI. The V gene lost 0 bases and the J gene lost 0 bases, with 9 bases spanning the gap. This CDR3 region has 15 residues.

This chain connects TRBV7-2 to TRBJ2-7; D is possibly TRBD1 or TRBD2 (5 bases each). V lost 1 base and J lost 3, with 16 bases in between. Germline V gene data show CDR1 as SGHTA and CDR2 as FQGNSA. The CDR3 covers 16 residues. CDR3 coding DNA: TGTGCCAGCAGCTTAGGTCTGGGGACCCTTATCTACGAGCAGTACTTC. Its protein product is CASSLGLGTLIYEQYF.

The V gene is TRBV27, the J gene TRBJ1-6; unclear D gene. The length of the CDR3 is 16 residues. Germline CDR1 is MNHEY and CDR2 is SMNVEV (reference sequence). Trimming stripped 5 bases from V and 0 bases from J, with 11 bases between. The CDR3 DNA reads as TGTGCCAGCAGTAGGAGGGCGAGCTCCTATAATTCACCCCTCCACTTT. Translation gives CASSRRASSYNSPLHF.

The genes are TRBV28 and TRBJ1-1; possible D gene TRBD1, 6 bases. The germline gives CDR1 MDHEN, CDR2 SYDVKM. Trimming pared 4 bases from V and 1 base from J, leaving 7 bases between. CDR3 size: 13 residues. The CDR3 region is CASSSDRNTEAFF. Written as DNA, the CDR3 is TGTGCCAGCAGTTCGGACAGGAACACTGAAGCTTTCTTT.

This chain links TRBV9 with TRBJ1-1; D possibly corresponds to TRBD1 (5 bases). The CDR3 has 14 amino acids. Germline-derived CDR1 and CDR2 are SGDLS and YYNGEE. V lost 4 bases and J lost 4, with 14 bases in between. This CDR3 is CASSHKGLGTEAFF. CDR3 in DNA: TGTGCCAGCAGCCATAAGGGGCTAGGCACTGAAGCTTTCTTT. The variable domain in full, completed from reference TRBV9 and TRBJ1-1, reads DSGVTQTPKHLITATGQRVTLRCSPRSGDLSVYWYQQSLDQGLQFLIQYYNGEERAKGNILERFSAQQFPDLHSELNLSSLELGDSALYFCASSHKGLGTEAFFGQGTRLTVV.

Here the CDR3 reads CASSRQGSSYEQYF. For the CDR3, the DNA is TGTGCCAGCAGCAGACAGGGTAGCTCCTACGAGCAGTACTTC. This sequence joins TRBV6-6 and TRBJ2-7; TRBD1 matches at 7 bases. This CDR3 is built from 14 residues. J lost 0 bases, V lost 6 bases, and 5 bases had no gene match. Germline CDR1 is MNHNY and CDR2 is SVGAGI (reference sequence).

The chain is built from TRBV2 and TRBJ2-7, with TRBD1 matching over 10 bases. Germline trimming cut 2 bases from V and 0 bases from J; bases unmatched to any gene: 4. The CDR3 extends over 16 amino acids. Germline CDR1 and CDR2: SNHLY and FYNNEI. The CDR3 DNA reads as TGTGCCAGCAGTGAACCCCGGGACAGGGGCTCCTACGAGCAGTACTTC. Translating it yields CASSEPRDRGSYEQYF.

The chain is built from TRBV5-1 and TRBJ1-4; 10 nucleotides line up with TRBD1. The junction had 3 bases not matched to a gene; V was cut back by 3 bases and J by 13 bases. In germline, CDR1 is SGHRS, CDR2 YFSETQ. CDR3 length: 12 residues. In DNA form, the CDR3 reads TGCGCCAGCAGCTCGGACAGGGGGGTACTGTTTTTT. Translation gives CASSSDRGVLFF.

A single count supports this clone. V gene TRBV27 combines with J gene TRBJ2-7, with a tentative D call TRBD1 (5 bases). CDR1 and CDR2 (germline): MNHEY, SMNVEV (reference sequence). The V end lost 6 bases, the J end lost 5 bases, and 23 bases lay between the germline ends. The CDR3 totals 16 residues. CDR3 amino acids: CASSLKVGQGKNEQYF. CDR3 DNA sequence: TGTGCCAGCAGCTTAAAGGTAGGCCAGGGAAAGAACGAGCAGTACTTC.

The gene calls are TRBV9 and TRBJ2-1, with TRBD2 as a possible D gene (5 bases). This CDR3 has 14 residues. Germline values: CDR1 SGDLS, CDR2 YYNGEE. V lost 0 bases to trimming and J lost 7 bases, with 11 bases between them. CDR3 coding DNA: TGTGCCAGCAGCGTAGGAACTAGTTTTAATGAGCAGTTCTTC. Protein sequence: CASSVGTSFNEQFF.

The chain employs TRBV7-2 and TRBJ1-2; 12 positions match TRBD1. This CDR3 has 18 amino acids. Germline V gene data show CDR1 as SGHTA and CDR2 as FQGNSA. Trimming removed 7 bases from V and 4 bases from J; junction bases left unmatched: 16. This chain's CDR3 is CASTFRGDRGRRGYGYTF. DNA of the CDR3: TGTGCCAGCACCTTTAGGGGGGACAGGGGGCGAAGAGGCTATGGCTACACCTTC.